Below are 13 T cell receptor beta chains sequenced from a single sample in a study of cytomegalovirus exposure and HLA in healthy donors. Sequencing was performed with immunoSEQ multiplex PCR; in TCRdb, only in-frame clones are kept and a portion is missing. The sample includes 240,000 or so clones, around 85% of them seen just once. The source material was PBMCs. These receptors were obtained from a young woman in good health and CMV-seropositive.

This clone was detected once. The chain is built from TRBV10-2 and TRBJ1-4; D is perhaps TRBD1 (6 bases). The ends were cut back, 7 bases at V and 5 bases at J, with 20 bases in the middle. The CDR3 length is 16 residues. Looked up from germline, CDR1 is WSHSY and CDR2 is SAAADI. For the CDR3, the DNA is TGCGCCAGCACCAGAGGCTCGGACAGTTACAATGAAAAACTGTTTTTT. Its protein is CASTRGSDSYNEKLFF.

J is TRBJ2-7 and V is TRBV7-8; the match to TRBD2 covers 14 bases. The CDR3 loop spans 19 amino acids. The V gene's germline CDR1 is SGHVS and CDR2 FQNEAQ. J was trimmed by 0 bases and V by 2 bases; bases with no gene match: 9. CDR3 region: CASSLSPGLAGVASYEQYF. CDR3 DNA: TGTGCCAGCAGCTTAAGCCCGGGACTAGCGGGAGTAGCCTCCTACGAGCAGTACTTC.

The chain couples TRBV6-1 to TRBJ1-5; TRBD1 aligns across 9 bases. Per germline, CDR1 MNHNS and CDR2 SASEGT. J was trimmed by 3 bases and V by 8 bases; bases with no gene match: 5. The CDR3 runs 14 residues. The CDR3 bases are TGTGCCAGCGAAGGACAGGGGTTCAATCAGCCCCAGCATTTT. Encoded protein: CASEGQGFNQPQHF.

The V call is TRBV9, the J call TRBJ1-2, with a possible D match to TRBD1 (6 bases). Trimming pared 0 bases from V and 1 base from J, leaving 16 bases between. This CDR3 spans 17 amino acids. Germline V gene data show CDR1 as SGDLS and CDR2 as YYNGEE. As DNA, the CDR3 is TGTGCCAGCAGCGTAGCTGAAATTACAGGGCTTAACTATGGCTACACCTTC. This gives the protein CASSVAEITGLNYGYTF.

The chain's CDR3 is CASSLAGTGRRNYGYTF. DNA of the CDR3: TGTGCCAGCAGCTTAGCCGGGACAGGGAGGCGAAACTATGGCTACACCTTC. V is TRBV11-2 and J is TRBJ1-2, with TRBD1 identical over 9 bases. The germline CDR1 and CDR2 sequences are SGHAT and FQNNGV. The CDR3 runs to 17 residues. The junction had 8 bases not matched to a gene; V was cut back by 1 base and J by 2 bases.

The chain is built from TRBV6-1 and TRBJ2-7; the D is unclear. V lost 6 bases and J 4 bases, leaving 7 bases between the germline ends. CDR3 size: 11 residues. The V gene's germline CDR1 is MNHNS and CDR2 SASEGT. The CDR3 protein is CASRTWYEQYF. CDR3 in DNA: TGTGCCAGCAGGACATGGTACGAGCAGTACTTC.

The rearrangement joins TRBV7-2 to TRBJ2-7, with 7 nucleotides matching TRBD1. Trimming removed 4 bases from V and 3 bases from J; junction bases left unmatched: 6. The CDR3 sequence is 14 residues long. In germline, CDR1 is SGHTA, CDR2 FQGNSA. The CDR3 here is CASSYLGQVYEQYF. The CDR3 DNA is TGTGCCAGCAGCTATTTAGGACAGGTCTACGAGCAGTACTTC.

The rearrangement uses TRBV5-1 and TRBJ1-1, with TRBD1 as a possible D gene (6 bases). The ends were cut back, 4 bases at V and 7 bases at J, with 26 bases in the middle. This CDR3 has 17 residues. Germline lookup yields CDR1 SGHRS and CDR2 YFSETQ. The CDR3 coding sequence is TGCGCCAGCAGCCCGACCCAGGACAGAGCCTTTCCTCGTGAAGCTTTCTTT. It yields the protein CASSPTQDRAFPREAFF.

The chain combines TRBV4-1 with TRBJ2-7, with TRBD1 as a possible D gene (5 bases). V lost 1 base and J lost 6, with 13 bases in between. The CDR3 contains 14 residues. Germline V lookup: CDR1 MGHRA, CDR2 YSYEKL. The CDR3 region has the DNA TGCGCCAGCAGCCAAGGTGCAGGGTTGCGCGAGCAGTACTTC. Its protein product is CASSQGAGLREQYF.

The chain couples TRBV5-6 to TRBJ1-2; 8 bases map to TRBD1. The CDR3 sequence is 17 residues long. V shed 0 bases, J shed 4 bases, and the junction held 11 bases outside the gene matches. The germline CDR1 and CDR2 sequences are SGHDT and YYEEEE. CDR3 residues: CASSLGQGASRLYGYTF. DNA of the CDR3: TGTGCCAGCAGCTTGGGGCAGGGGGCGAGTAGGCTCTATGGCTACACCTTC.

This rearrangement joins TRBV11-2 to TRBJ2-7; 7 bases line up with TRBD1. Germline-derived CDR1 and CDR2 are SGHAT and FQNNGV. CDR3 length: 14 residues. Germline trimming cut 0 bases from V and 9 bases from J; bases unmatched to any gene: 8. The CDR3 sequence: CASSLDPGQSMQYF. The DNA for the CDR3 is TGTGCCAGCAGCTTAGATCCGGGACAGAGTATGCAGTACTTC.

V and J are TRBV30 and TRBJ2-1; 7 bases are shared with TRBD2. V gave up 0 bases and J gave up 5 bases; unmatched junction bases: 7. From germline, CDR1 is GTSNPN and CDR2 SVGIG (reference sequence). The CDR3 sequence is 15 residues long. DNA of the CDR3: TGTGCCTGGAGTGTACCGGCGGGAGACGACAATGAGCAGTTCTTC. This sequence encodes CAWSVPAGDDNEQFF. Complete variable domain (other parts from reference TRBV30 and TRBJ2-1): SQTIHQWPATLVQPVGSPLSLECTVEGTSNPNLYWYRQAAGRGLQLLFYSVGIGQISSEVPQNLSASRPQDRQFILSSKKLLLSDSGFYLCAWSVPAGDDNEQFFGPGTRLTVL.

This chain links TRBV6-1 with TRBJ2-3, with 9 bases fitting TRBD2. J was trimmed by 2 bases and V by 4 bases; bases with no gene match: 7. Germline V gives CDR1 MNHNS, CDR2 SASEGT. This CDR3 has 16 amino acids. In nucleotides, the CDR3 is TGTGCCAGCAGTGTTATAGCGGGAGAGCTCACAGATACGCAGTATTTT. Translated, it gives CASSVIAGELTDTQYF.